This T cell receptor (beta chain) came from a study of T cell changes during pregnancy in multiple sclerosis. TCRdb's table, derived via immunoSEQ multiplex PCR, lists solely in-frame clones and lacks some. The repertoire has 53,000 or so clones, around 94% of them found once; the top ten carry about 0.6%. The CDR3 sequence is 16 residues long. Germline V gene sequence: CDR1 SNHLY, CDR2 FYNNEI. The V gene lost 5 bases and the J gene lost 5 bases, with 20 bases spanning the gap. The sequenced sample was CD4+ T cells from peripheral blood mononuclear cells, obtained in the second trimester of pregnancy. The V call is TRBV2, the J call TRBJ2-3; possibly TRBD1 for D (5 bases). This TCR came from a female donor with multiple sclerosis, enrolled in a pregnancy study. The CDR3, as DNA: TGTGCCAGCAGTTTAACGGGCCACAGGAATGGAGATACGCAGTATTTT. Translation gives CASSLTGHRNGDTQYF.